One sample yielded the 3 T cell receptor beta chains listed below, sequenced in a study of cytomegalovirus exposure and HLA in healthy donors. 60 Vbeta and 13 Jbeta primers were used in PCR. This table comes from immunoSEQ multiplex PCR, and its TCRdb copy is limited to in-frame clones, with some not included. The data contain 70,000 to 95,000 clones, roughly 75% of them singletons. Sequencing input: PBMCs. The source is a male donor in good health and CMV-seronegative.

The V call is TRBV6-4, the J call TRBJ2-2; 7 nucleotides agree with TRBD2. In germline, CDR1 is MRHNA, CDR2 SNTAGT. The CDR3 runs 16 residues. V dropped 2 bases and J dropped 6; count of bases not matched to a gene: 9. CDR3: CASSDLTRELPGELFF. CDR3 sequence (DNA): TGTGCCAGCAGTGACCTAACGCGGGAGCTTCCCGGGGAGCTGTTTTTT.

This chain links TRBV7-2 with TRBJ2-2; 11 bases line up with TRBD1. The CDR3 is made up of 16 amino acids. Germline CDR1 is SGHTA and CDR2 is FQGNSA. The V segment lost 5 bases and the J segment 4 bases; nucleotides outside the gene matches: 6. CDR3 sequence (DNA): TGTGCCAGCAGCGCGAGGACAGGGGGCTTCACCGGGGAGCTGTTTTTT. Translation gives CASSARTGGFTGELFF.

The chain carries TRBV6-6 and TRBJ1-5; unclear D gene. CDR1 is MNHNY and CDR2 is SVGAGI in the germline V gene (reference sequence). V was pared by 4 bases and J by 0 bases, with 10 bases between. This CDR3 has 15 amino acids. The CDR3 reads CASSSGGSSNQPQHF. CDR3 nucleotides: TGTGCCAGCAGTTCAGGTGGAAGTAGCAATCAGCCCCAGCATTTT.